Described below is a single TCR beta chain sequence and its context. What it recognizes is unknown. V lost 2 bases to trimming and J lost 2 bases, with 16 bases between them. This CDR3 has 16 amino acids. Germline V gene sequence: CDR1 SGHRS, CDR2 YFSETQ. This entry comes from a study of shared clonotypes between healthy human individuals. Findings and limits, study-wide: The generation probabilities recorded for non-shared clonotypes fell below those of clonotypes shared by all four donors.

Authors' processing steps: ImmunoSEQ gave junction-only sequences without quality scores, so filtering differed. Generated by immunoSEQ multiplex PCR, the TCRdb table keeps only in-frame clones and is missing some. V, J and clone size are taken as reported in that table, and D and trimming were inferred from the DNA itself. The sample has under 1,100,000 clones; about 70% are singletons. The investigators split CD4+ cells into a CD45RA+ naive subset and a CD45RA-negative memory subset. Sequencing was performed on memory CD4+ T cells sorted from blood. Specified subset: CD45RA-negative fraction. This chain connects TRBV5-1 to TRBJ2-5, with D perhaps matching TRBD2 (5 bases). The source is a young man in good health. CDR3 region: CASSFIGKGTQETQYF. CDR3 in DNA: TGCGCCAGCAGCTTCATCGGGAAAGGTACACAAGAGACCCAGTACTTC. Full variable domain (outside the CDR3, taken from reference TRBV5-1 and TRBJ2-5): KAGVTQTPRYLIKTRGQQVTLSCSPISGHRSVSWYQQTPGQGLQFLFEYFSETQRNKGNFPGRFSGRQFSNSRSEMNVSTLELGDSALYLCASSFIGKGTQETQYFGPGTRLLVL.